This TCR beta chain was identified during a study of PD-1 blockade in mismatch repair-deficient tumors. The trim removed 5 bases at V and 11 bases at J, leaving 10 bases unmatched. This CDR3 comprises 13 residues. Germline-derived CDR1 and CDR2 are SGHTA and FQGTGA. Profiled with immunoSEQ multiplex PCR; TCRdb holds only in-frame clones, not every one. The table lists around 62,000 clones, 70% to 80% of them singletons. The chain couples TRBV7-3 to TRBJ2-7; the match to TRBD2 covers 9 bases. This specimen consisted of peripheral blood, obtained 2 weeks after starting pembrolizumab. The TCR originated in an adult with mismatch repair-deficient cancer. The DNA for the CDR3 is TGTGCCAGCAGCGCCCCCGGGGGGACTAGCAAGTACTTC. Translated: CASSAPGGTSKYF.